Following are 21 T cell receptor beta chains from one sample sequenced in a study of regulatory T cells in long-lasting Graves disease. Arm-PCR with iRepertoire HTBI primers amplified the CDR3 regions for these TCR beta libraries. TCRdb fed the multiplex PCR reads into MiXCR, producing one record per CDR3 protein. Counted here are under 300,000 distinct CDR3 sequences, approximately 20% occurring once; the ten biggest clones make up roughly a fifth. Time point reported: newly diagnosed GD, antithyroid drugs for less than 3 months. There was RNA extracted from PBMCs, and the TCR library was made from it. This material consisted of peripheral blood mononuclear cells (PBMCs), taken at new diagnosis, from a patient treated with antithyroid drugs. The source is a female donor with Graves disease.

The chain recombines TRBV20-1 with TRBJ1-1; D is perhaps TRBD1 (6 bases). The germline V gene encodes CDR1 DFQATT and CDR2 SNEGSKA (reference sequence). V gave up 0 bases and J gave up 8 bases, with 13 bases separating them. The CDR3 extends over 13 amino acids. The CDR3: CSARDLQGGEAFF. In nucleotides, the CDR3 is TGCAGTGCTAGAGATCTACAGGGAGGAGAAGCTTTCTTT.

V usage is TRBV20-1 and J usage is TRBJ2-3, with D tentatively TRBD2 (6 bases). Trimming stripped 5 bases from V and 7 bases from J, with 19 bases between. This CDR3 spans 14 amino acids. Germline CDR1 is DFQATT and CDR2 is SNEGSKA (reference sequence). CDR3 in DNA: TGCAGTGCTCTACGGACTACCGTTAGGTATACGCAGTATTTT. Amino acids: CSALRTTVRYTQYF.

This clonotype showed up just once. CDR3 in DNA: TGTGCCAGCAGTTTAATGGGGGGGGACACTGAAGCTTTCTTT. Its protein product is CASSLMGGDTEAFF. The chain combines TRBV12-3 or TRBV12-4 with TRBJ1-1, with D perhaps matching TRBD1 (5 bases). CDR3 length equals 14 residues. The V end lost 2 bases, the J end lost 3 bases, and 10 bases lay between the germline ends.

This clonotype has ten or more counts. The chain carries TRBV7-2 and TRBJ1-3; D perhaps matches TRBD1 (6 bases). The V gene lost 7 bases and the J gene lost 2 bases, with 9 bases spanning the gap. CDR3 size: 13 residues. Germline CDR1 SGHTA, CDR2 FQGNSA. CDR3 sequence: CASTWDTGNTIYF. The CDR3, as DNA: TGTGCCAGCACCTGGGACACTGGAAACACCATATATTTT.

This clonotype was observed many times. The rearrangement joins TRBV15 to TRBJ2-7; D is undetermined. Looked up from germline, CDR1 is LNHNV and CDR2 is YYDKDF (reference sequence). Trimming removed 0 bases from V and 5 bases from J, with 5 bases in between. The CDR3 contains 12 residues. The CDR3 DNA reads as TGTGCCACCAGCAGAGATAAGGACGAGCAGTACTTC. Amino acid sequence: CATSRDKDEQYF.

This clonotype was observed many times. The rearrangement uses TRBV5-1 and TRBJ2-2, with TRBD1 as a possible D gene (6 bases). Per the germline V gene, CDR1 is SGHRS and CDR2 is YFSETQ. The CDR3 sequence is 16 residues long. V was cut by 4 bases and J by 4 bases, with 17 bases left in between. The CDR3 loop reads CASSPGQSTFTGELFF. DNA of the CDR3: TGCGCCAGCAGCCCCGGACAGTCCACCTTCACCGGGGAGCTGTTTTTT.

This clonotype turned up a few times. J is TRBJ2-7 and V is TRBV4-3; D possibly corresponds to TRBD2 (6 bases). CDR3 length: 15 amino acids. Germline V gives CDR1 LGHNA, CDR2 YSLEER. V was pared by 0 bases and J by 2 bases, with 11 bases between. CDR3 sequence: CASSQDRLDPYEQYF. The CDR3 DNA reads as TGCGCCAGCAGCCAAGATCGACTAGACCCCTACGAGCAGTACTTC.

This clonotype was counted at least ten times. The gene calls are TRBV3-1 and TRBJ2-3; 7 bases align to TRBD2. Germline V CDR1 and CDR2: LGHDT, YNNKEL (reference sequence). The CDR3 loop spans 15 amino acids. V lost 0 bases to trimming and J lost 2 bases; unmatched junction nucleotides: 2. CDR3 DNA sequence: TGTGCCAGCAGCCAAGAGGCGGGAGTCACAGATACGCAGTATTTT. Protein sequence: CASSQEAGVTDTQYF.

As to this clonotype: Relative to the germline gene, one junction end is altered; a read error may explain this. CDR3 sequence: CATSGLRDREFGEQLF. In nucleotides, the CDR3 is TGTGCCACCAGTGGGTTAAGGGACAGAGAGTTCGGTGAGCAGCTCTTC. The genes are TRBV24-1 and TRBJ2-1; 7 bases line up with TRBD1. CDR3 size: 16 residues. Germline-derived CDR1 and CDR2 are KGHDR and SFDVKD.

The table lists this clonotype with a few counts. V usage is TRBV20-1 and J usage is TRBJ1-2; D gene unclear. Germline V CDR1 and CDR2: DFQATT, SNEGSKA (reference sequence). Trimming cost V 3 bases and J 6 bases, with 11 bases left between them. This CDR3 is 12 amino acids long. The DNA for the CDR3 is TGCAGTGCTAGTATGGATCCACATGGCTACACCTTC. Residues: CSASMDPHGYTF.

The table lists this clonotype with a few counts. Here the CDR3 reads CAWSGGVYYNEQFF. For the CDR3, the DNA is TGTGCCTGGAGCGGGGGGGTTTACTACAATGAGCAGTTCTTC. The chain links TRBV30 to TRBJ2-1; 8 bases fit TRBD2. With 3 bases clipped from V and 3 bases from J, the junction kept 4 bases outside the gene matches. Germline lookup yields CDR1 GTSNPN and CDR2 SVGIG (reference sequence). The CDR3 spans 14 residues.

V usage is TRBV5-1 and J usage is TRBJ2-7, with TRBD2 as a possible D gene (5 bases). Germline V gene lookup returns CDR1 SGHRS and CDR2 YFSETQ. The CDR3 is 11 residues long. V dropped 4 bases and J dropped 6 bases, with 8 bases sitting between them. CDR3 amino acids: CASSPGSEQYF. The CDR3 region has the DNA TGCGCCAGCAGCCCTGGGAGCGAGCAGTACTTC.

In this sample, this clonotype turned up many times. The chain is built from TRBV7-2 and TRBJ2-1, with D maybe TRBD2 (6 bases). This CDR3 has 19 residues. Trimming stripped 2 bases from V and 8 bases from J, with 28 bases between. Germline CDR1 reads SGHTA; CDR2 reads FQGNSA. As DNA, the CDR3 is TGTGCCAGCAGCTTATACGGGATTGGATCCCCGACTAGTAGCGATGAGCAGTTCTTC. It yields the protein CASSLYGIGSPTSSDEQFF.

This clonotype was picked up many times. The rearrangement uses TRBV28 and TRBJ1-6; tentative D call: TRBD1 (5 bases). V was shortened by 0 bases and J by 6 bases, with 15 bases between the two germline ends. The CDR3 contains 17 residues. CDR1 MDHEN and CDR2 SYDVKM come from the germline V gene. CDR3 coding DNA: TGTGCCAGCAGTTTATGGGACATAAAAAGGGGTAATTCACCCCTCCACTTT. Amino acid sequence: CASSLWDIKRGNSPLHF.

This clonotype has more than one count but fewer than ten. The genes are TRBV19 and TRBJ2-7; the D call may be TRBD1 or TRBD2 (5 bases each). Germline V gives CDR1 LNHDA, CDR2 SQIVND (reference sequence). The CDR3 is 15 residues long. The ends were cut back, 3 bases at V and 5 bases at J, with 17 bases in the middle. This CDR3 reads CASSMGLGARDEQYF. Written as DNA, the CDR3 is TGTGCCAGTAGTATGGGGCTAGGGGCGAGGGACGAGCAGTACTTC.

The V gene is TRBV14, the J gene TRBJ2-7; 9 bases agree with TRBD2. Germline-derived CDR1 and CDR2 are SGHDN and FVKESK. The trim removed 5 bases at V and 7 bases at J, leaving 12 bases unmatched. CDR3 length equals 15 residues. The CDR3: CASSFRLADAGEQYF. In nucleotides, the CDR3 is TGTGCCAGCAGCTTCCGACTAGCGGACGCTGGGGAGCAGTACTTC.

This clonotype was seen ten or more times. The DNA of the CDR3 is TGTGCCAGCAGCACTACTAGCTTCTATGAGCAGTTCTTC. Translation: CASSTTSFYEQFF. This chain connects TRBV11-2 to TRBJ2-1; D might be TRBD2 (6 bases). V was clipped by 5 bases and J by 8 bases, with 13 bases between them. This CDR3 spans 13 amino acids. Germline assignment: CDR1 SGHAT and CDR2 FQNNGV.

This clonotype was seen a handful of times. The chain has TRBV30 and TRBJ1-1; tentative D call: TRBD1 (5 bases). This CDR3 is 13 amino acids long. Germline V gene data show CDR1 as GTSNPN and CDR2 as SVGIG (reference sequence). The V end was cut by 5 bases, the J end by 1 base, with 11 bases between. Here the CDR3 DNA reads TGTGCCTGGCAGGGATTTGCGAACACTGAAGCTTTCTTT. Translation: CAWQGFANTEAFF.

The gene calls are TRBV20-1 and TRBJ1-1; 10 positions match TRBD1. J was trimmed by 6 bases and V by 7 bases; bases with no gene match: 11. CDR1 DFQATT and CDR2 SNEGSKA come from the germline V gene (reference sequence). The CDR3 runs 14 residues. The CDR3, as DNA: TGCAGTGTCCCCAATTGGGGGACAGGGGCTGAAGCTTTCTTT. Amino acid sequence: CSVPNWGTGAEAFF.

This clonotype has a count of ten or more. The chain has TRBV2 and TRBJ1-3, with 8 bases identical to TRBD1. CDR1 is SNHLY and CDR2 is FYNNEI in the germline V gene. The CDR3 is 18 residues long. V gave up 1 base and J gave up 2 bases; unmatched junction bases: 10. The CDR3 is CASSEVLGQGQAGNTIYF. CDR3 in DNA: TGTGCCAGCAGTGAAGTTCTAGGACAGGGCCAAGCTGGAAACACCATATATTTT.

This clonotype was counted between two and nine times. It may be a read error: a sequence one base away is much more abundant. The chain combines TRBV27 with TRBJ2-1; tentative D call: TRBD2 (5 bases). The CDR3 totals 15 residues. Germline lookup yields CDR1 MNHEY and CDR2 SMNVEV (reference sequence). The CDR3 DNA reads TGTGCCAGCAGTTTGGGAGTAGCGCTCTACAATGGGCAGTTCTTC. Translating it yields CASSLGVALYNGQFF.